This T cell receptor (beta chain) is from a study of blood T cells in healthy people across ages. The authors ran a second PCR of 7 to 11 cycles using a sample-barcoded 5' primer and a J-beta primer mix. Each single sample gave us at least 3 million CDR3-containing paired-end reads. TCRdb processed the 5' RACE reads anew with MiXCR; each CDR3 protein has one entry. The table shows 1.5 million to 2 million distinct CDR3 sequences, with around half occurring only once. V lost 0 bases and J 0 bases, leaving 10 bases between the germline ends. CDR3 length: 16 amino acids. Germline V CDR1 and CDR2: SGHRS, YFSETQ.

Sequencing was carried out using blood. The sequence was collected from a woman in her 40s in good health. The chain joins TRBV5-1 to TRBJ2-1; no definite D call. This CDR3 is CASSLVAANSYNEQFF. The CDR3 nucleotides read TGCGCCAGCAGCTTGGTAGCAGCAAACTCCTACAATGAGCAGTTCTTC.